This TCR beta chain was found in a study of cytomegalovirus exposure and HLA in healthy donors. The PCR employed 60 Vbeta primers together with 13 Jbeta primers. Here immunoSEQ multiplex PCR was the method, and the copy in TCRdb shows in-frame clones only, minus some. The sample gives some 150,000 clones, approximately 86% of which show up once; 1.5% is in the top ten. Sample: PBMCs. The sequence was obtained from a male donor in good health and CMV-seronegative.

The CDR3 DNA reads TGTGCCAGCAGCCCTCGGACAGGTGGGACTGAAGCTTTCTTT. Translated: CASSPRTGGTEAFF. The V call is TRBV4-2, the J call TRBJ1-1; TRBD1 agrees at 7 bases. CDR3 length: 14 residues. Germline V gene data show CDR1 as LGHNA and CDR2 as YNFKEQ. V shed 4 bases and J 5 bases; nucleotides not matched to a gene: 7.